One and the same sample provided the 27 T cell receptor beta chains below, sequenced in a study of beta chain features in type 1 diabetes. Study observations and caveats: Within each of all four CD4+ subsets, Type 1 diabetes patients had TCRB CDR3s that were moderately but significantly shorter.

Expressed TCRB transcripts were sequenced after all isolated RNA was converted to cDNA. Method: immunoSEQ multiplex PCR; TCRdb's copy keeps in-frame clones and lacks some. The sample has around 600,000 clones; roughly 12% are singletons. Their antigens remain unidentified. What was sequenced was naive CD4+ T cells from blood. The source is a man under 40 with type 1 diabetes.

This chain uses TRBV9 with TRBJ2-1, with D perhaps given as TRBD1 or TRBD2 (5 bases each). This CDR3 has 17 amino acids. Deletions cut 4 bases from V and 0 bases from J, with 17 bases between. Germline loops: CDR1 SGDLS, CDR2 YYNGEE. The CDR3 loop reads CASSIRKGSLSYNEQFF. DNA for the CDR3: TGTGCCAGCAGCATACGTAAGGGGAGTCTCTCCTACAATGAGCAGTTCTTC.

This clone was seen repeatedly, ten times or more. Other DNA sequences within the sample encode an identical CDR3. V is TRBV4-3 and J is TRBJ1-5, with unresolved D. The CDR3 extends over 13 amino acids. The V gene lost 0 bases and the J gene lost 0 bases, with 0 bases spanning the gap. The germline V gene encodes CDR1 LGHNA and CDR2 YSLEER. CDR3 coding DNA: TGCGCCAGCAGCCAAGATAGCAATCAGCCCCAGCATTTT. It encodes CASSQDSNQPQHF.

Only a few counts were recorded for this clone. This chain links TRBV28 with TRBJ2-1; D is perhaps TRBD1 (6 bases). This CDR3 spans 14 amino acids. Trimming removed 4 bases at V and 9 bases at J, with 16 bases between. CDR1 is MDHEN and CDR2 is SYDVKM in the germline V gene. CDR3 residues: CASSWGQSKSEQFF. In DNA form, the CDR3 reads TGTGCCAGCAGTTGGGGACAATCAAAGAGTGAGCAGTTCTTC.

This clone was counted only a few times. V gene TRBV7-3 combines with J gene TRBJ1-6; D gene uncertain. V shed 3 bases and J shed 6 bases, with 9 bases lying between them. Germline V gives CDR1 SGHTA, CDR2 FQGTGA. The CDR3 extends over 14 amino acids. The CDR3 bases are TGTGCCAGCAGCTTGCGAGGGAGTAATTCACCCCTCCACTTT. It is translated as CASSLRGSNSPLHF. The variable domain in full, completed from reference TRBV7-3 and TRBJ1-6, reads GAGVSQTPSNKVTEKGKYVELRCDPISGHTALYWYRQSLGQGPEFLIYFQGTGAADDSGLPNDRFFAVRPEGSVSTLKIQRTERGDSAVYLCASSLRGSNSPLHFGNGTRLTVT.

This clone showed up just a few times. The chain has TRBV7-9 and TRBJ1-2, with a tentative D call TRBD1 (5 bases). The length of the CDR3 is 13 residues. V shed 4 bases and J shed 4 bases, with 10 bases lying between them. Germline CDR1 and CDR2: SEHNR and FQNEAQ (reference sequence). The CDR3 here is CASSWGGAYGYTF. CDR3 DNA sequence: TGTGCCAGCAGCTGGGGAGGGGCCTATGGCTACACCTTC.

The chain joins TRBV25-1 to TRBJ2-5; unclear D gene. V lost 5 bases, J lost 7 bases, and 11 bases lay in between. Germline V gene data show CDR1 as MGHDK and CDR2 as SYGVNS. CDR3 length: 12 amino acids. The CDR3 region has the DNA TGTGCCAGCAGTCGTGTCATAGGGACCCAGTACTTC. It yields the protein CASSRVIGTQYF.

This clone was detected a few times. The chain employs TRBV29-1 and TRBJ2-1; D not resolved. The CDR3 spans 11 residues. Trimming took 2 bases from V and 5 from J, leaving 4 bases between them. Per the germline V gene, CDR1 is SQVTM and CDR2 is ANQGSEA. The CDR3 region is CSVEPDNEQFF. The CDR3 coding sequence is TGCAGCGTTGAACCGGACAATGAGCAGTTCTTC.

The chain is built from TRBV11-1 and TRBJ2-5; D tentatively reads TRBD1 or TRBD2 (5 bases each). The CDR3 has 14 residues. From germline, CDR1 is SGHAT and CDR2 FQDESV (reference sequence). V lost 4 bases and J 2 bases, leaving 11 bases between the germline ends. In nucleotides, the CDR3 is TGTGCCAGCAGCTCCGGGACGGTACAAGAGACCCAGTACTTC. Encoded protein: CASSSGTVQETQYF.

There are a few counts of this clone. The CDR3 nucleotides are TGTGCCAGCAGCCCTTCTGGGCGCTTCTCCTACAATGAGCAGTTCTTC. Translation: CASSPSGRFSYNEQFF. This chain links TRBV7-9 with TRBJ2-1; no clear D. Germline CDR1 and CDR2: SEHNR and FQNEAQ (reference sequence). Trimming shortened V by 5 bases and J by 0 bases, and 14 bases separated the two germline ends. This CDR3 contains 16 residues.

The chain joins TRBV10-1 to TRBJ2-3, with 11 bases identical to TRBD2. The CDR3 runs to 15 residues. Looked up from germline, CDR1 is WNHNN and CDR2 is SYGVQD (reference sequence). V shed 8 bases and J 1 base; nucleotides not matched to a gene: 5. For the CDR3, the DNA is TGCGCCAGCGCCATGGGACTAGCGGGCACAGATACGCAGTATTTT. Its protein is CASAMGLAGTDTQYF.

This clone was seen a handful of times. This sequence joins TRBV15 and TRBJ2-2, with D possibly called TRBD1 or TRBD2 (6 bases each). The ends were cut back, 0 bases at V and 6 bases at J, with 14 bases in the middle. Germline-derived CDR1 and CDR2 are LNHNV and YYDKDF (reference sequence). This CDR3 has 16 residues. CDR3 nucleotide sequence: TGTGCCACCAGCAGAGACGAACGGGGGCGAGCCGGGGAGCTGTTTTTT. This sequence encodes CATSRDERGRAGELFF.

This clone was recorded a few times. This rearrangement joins TRBV30 to TRBJ1-2; D remains unclear. V lost 6 bases and J 6 bases, leaving 11 bases between the germline ends. This CDR3 contains 11 residues. Germline values: CDR1 GTSNPN, CDR2 SVGIG (reference sequence). CDR3 region: CACNRNHGYTF. CDR3 sequence (DNA): TGTGCCTGTAATCGAAACCATGGCTACACCTTC.

This clone was counted a few times. The rearrangement uses TRBV7-2 and TRBJ1-2; the D is unclear. Germline assignment: CDR1 SGHTA and CDR2 FQGNSA. The length of the CDR3 is 14 residues. V lost 1 base, J lost 2 bases, and 8 bases lay in between. CDR3 amino acids: CASSLDQGNYGYTF. For the CDR3, the DNA is TGTGCCAGCAGCTTAGATCAAGGGAACTATGGCTACACCTTC.

The rearrangement links TRBV6-5 to TRBJ2-5; D gene unclear. Germline V gene lookup returns CDR1 MNHEY and CDR2 SVGAGI. Trimming left V 0 bases short and J 4 bases short, with 12 bases between. There are 15 residues in the CDR3. CDR3 DNA: TGTGCCAGCAGTTACTCGAGATCCGCACCAGAGACCCAGTACTTC. As protein: CASSYSRSAPETQYF.

This clone was recorded a few times. The chain couples TRBV13 to TRBJ1-1; D remains ambiguous. The V end lost 5 bases, the J end lost 5 bases, and 9 bases lay between the germline ends. Germline CDR1 PRHDT, CDR2 FYEKMQ (reference sequence). CDR3 size: 12 residues. CDR3 loop: CASSARKTEAFF. CDR3 nucleotides: TGTGCCAGCAGCGCCAGGAAGACTGAAGCTTTCTTT.

V is TRBV6-5 and J is TRBJ2-5, with a weak D call TRBD1 (6 bases). The V gene lost 4 bases and the J gene lost 7 bases, with 19 bases spanning the gap. This CDR3 is built from 15 residues. Germline values: CDR1 MNHEY, CDR2 SVGAGI. CDR3 sequence: CASSSADRDTGTQYF. The CDR3 nucleotides read TGTGCCAGCAGTTCTGCTGACCGGGACACGGGGACCCAGTACTTC.

In this sample, this clone turned up a few times. The chain carries TRBV5-1 and TRBJ1-2; 8 bases map to TRBD1. Germline-derived CDR1 and CDR2 are SGHRS and YFSETQ. The V and J ends lost 3 bases and 4 bases, in that order; junction bases with no gene match: 5. CDR3 length: 14 residues. The CDR3 DNA is TGCGCCAGCAGCTCTCCTCAGGGGGCCTATGGCTACACCTTC. Encoded protein: CASSSPQGAYGYTF.

V and J are TRBV7-9 and TRBJ1-6; no clear D gene. Germline V lookup: CDR1 SEHNR, CDR2 FQNEAQ (reference sequence). The CDR3 runs to 14 residues. The V gene lost 6 bases and the J gene lost 8 bases, with 14 bases spanning the gap. The CDR3 reads CASSNSGGDSPLHF. The CDR3 coding sequence is TGTGCCAGCAGTAATAGCGGTGGCGATTCACCCCTCCACTTT.

Only one count was recorded for this clone. J is TRBJ2-1 and V is TRBV7-9; 7 bases are shared with TRBD1. The CDR3 covers 16 residues. After removal of 2 bases from V and 3 bases from J, the junction contained 7 bases not matched to a gene. Germline CDR1 reads SEHNR; CDR2 reads FQNEAQ (reference sequence). In DNA, the CDR3 is TGTGCCAGCAGCTTAATGGACAGGACAGGCTACAATGAGCAGTTCTTC. This encodes CASSLMDRTGYNEQFF.

V is TRBV5-4 and J is TRBJ1-3, with D perhaps TRBD1 (6 bases). CDR1 and CDR2 from the germline V gene are SGHNT and YYREEE (reference sequence). Trimming took 0 bases from V and 4 from J, leaving 14 bases between them. The CDR3 has 16 amino acids. Written as DNA, the CDR3 is TGTGCCAGCAGCTTGGCCGGGGGCCCCACAGGAAACACCATATATTTT. This encodes CASSLAGGPTGNTIYF.

In its sample, this clone was seen a few times. The chain recombines TRBV30 with TRBJ2-3; 14 nucleotides align to TRBD2. Losses at the gene ends were 4 bases for V and 2 bases for J; bases not matched to a gene: 8. CDR3 length: 17 residues. Germline V CDR1 and CDR2: GTSNPN, SVGIG (reference sequence). The DNA of the CDR3 is TGTGCCTGGAAGGGACTAGCGGGGGCCTCGGACACAGATACGCAGTATTTT. This gives the protein CAWKGLAGASDTDTQYF.

A few counts support this clone. V usage is TRBV29-1 and J usage is TRBJ2-5; D gene ambiguous. This CDR3 spans 11 amino acids. The V gene's germline CDR1 is SQVTM and CDR2 ANQGSEA. The V end was cut by 4 bases, the J end by 5 bases, with 8 bases between. CDR3 nucleotide sequence: TGCAGCGTTGTGGTAGTGGAGACCCAGTACTTC. It is translated as CSVVVVETQYF.

This clone has just a few counts. This chain connects TRBV9 to TRBJ2-7; 9 nucleotides match TRBD1. The germline CDR1 and CDR2 sequences are SGDLS and YYNGEE. J was trimmed by 2 bases and V by 3 bases; bases with no gene match: 6. CDR3 size: 15 residues. The CDR3 region has the DNA TGTGCCAGCAGCGCGTTTTGGACAGGGGCCTACGAGCAGTACTTC. Amino acid sequence: CASSAFWTGAYEQYF.

This clone was picked up a small number of times. This chain joins TRBV28 and TRBJ1-2; no reliable D call. The CDR3 extends over 12 amino acids. V lost 3 bases, J lost 8 bases, and 10 bases lay in between. Germline V gene data show CDR1 as MDHEN and CDR2 as SYDVKM. The CDR3: CASSLVGNGYTF. DNA for the CDR3: TGTGCCAGCAGTTTGGTGGGTAACGGCTACACCTTC.

A word on this clone: Other DNA variants within this sample encode the same CDR3. The chain is built from TRBV7-2 and TRBJ1-5; the match to TRBD1 covers 7 bases. The trim removed 2 bases at V and 3 bases at J, leaving 1 base unmatched. Germline values: CDR1 SGHTA, CDR2 FQGNSA. This CDR3 contains 14 residues. The CDR3 DNA reads as TGTGCCAGCAGCTTACAGGGGGACAATCAGCCCCAGCATTTT. Translation gives CASSLQGDNQPQHF.

The chain has TRBV7-2 and TRBJ1-1, with TRBD1 as a possible D gene (5 bases). CDR1 and CDR2 (germline): SGHTA, FQGNSA. V was pared by 5 bases and J by 5 bases, with 18 bases between. The CDR3 extends over 15 amino acids. The CDR3 reads CASSLTGPLYTEAFF. Here the CDR3 DNA reads TGTGCCAGCAGCCTCACAGGACCCCTATATACTGAAGCTTTCTTT.

The chain is built from TRBV2 and TRBJ1-2; 9 nucleotides agree with TRBD1. The CDR3 runs 12 residues. The germline V gene encodes CDR1 SNHLY and CDR2 FYNNEI. V was clipped by 8 bases and J by 8 bases; unmatched bases: 6. In nucleotides, the CDR3 is TGTGCCAGCTCGGGACAGGGTCTCGGCTACACCTTC. It translates to CASSGQGLGYTF.